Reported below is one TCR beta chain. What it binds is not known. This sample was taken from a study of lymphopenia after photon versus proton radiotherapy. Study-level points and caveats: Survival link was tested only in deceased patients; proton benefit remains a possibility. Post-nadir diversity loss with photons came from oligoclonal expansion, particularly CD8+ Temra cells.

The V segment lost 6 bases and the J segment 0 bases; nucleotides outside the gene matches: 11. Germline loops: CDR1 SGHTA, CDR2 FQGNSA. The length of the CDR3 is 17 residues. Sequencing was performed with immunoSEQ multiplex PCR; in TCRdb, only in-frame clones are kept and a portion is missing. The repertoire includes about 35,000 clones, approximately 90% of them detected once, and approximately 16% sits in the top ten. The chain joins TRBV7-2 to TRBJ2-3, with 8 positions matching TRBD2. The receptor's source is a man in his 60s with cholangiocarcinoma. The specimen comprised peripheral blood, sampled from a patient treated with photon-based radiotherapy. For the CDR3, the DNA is TGTGCCAGCAGATCGGCGGGGCTAGCGGGTAGCACAGATACGCAGTATTTT. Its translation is CASRSAGLAGSTDTQYF.